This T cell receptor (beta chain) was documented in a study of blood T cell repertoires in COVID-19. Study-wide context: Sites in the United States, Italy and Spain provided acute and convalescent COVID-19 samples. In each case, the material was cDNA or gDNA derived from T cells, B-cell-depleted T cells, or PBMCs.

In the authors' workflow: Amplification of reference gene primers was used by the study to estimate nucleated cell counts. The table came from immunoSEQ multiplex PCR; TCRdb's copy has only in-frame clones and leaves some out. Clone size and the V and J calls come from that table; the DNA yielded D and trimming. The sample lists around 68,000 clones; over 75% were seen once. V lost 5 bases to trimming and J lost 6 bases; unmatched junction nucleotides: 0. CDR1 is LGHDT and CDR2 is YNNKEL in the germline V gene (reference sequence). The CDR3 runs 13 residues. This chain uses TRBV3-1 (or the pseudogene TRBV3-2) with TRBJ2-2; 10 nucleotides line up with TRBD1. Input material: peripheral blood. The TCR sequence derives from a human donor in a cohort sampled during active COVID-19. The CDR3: CASSGQGAGELFF. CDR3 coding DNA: TGTGCCAGCAGCGGACAGGGGGCCGGGGAGCTGTTTTTT.